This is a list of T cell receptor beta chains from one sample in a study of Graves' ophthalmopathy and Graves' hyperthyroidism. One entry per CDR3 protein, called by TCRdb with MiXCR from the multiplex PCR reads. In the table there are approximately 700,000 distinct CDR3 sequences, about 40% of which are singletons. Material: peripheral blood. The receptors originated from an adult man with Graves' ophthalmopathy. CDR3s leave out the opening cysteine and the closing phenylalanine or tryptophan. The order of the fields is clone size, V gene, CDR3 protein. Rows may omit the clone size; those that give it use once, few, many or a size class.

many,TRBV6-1,ASSSSLDGLGILH
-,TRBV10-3,AISATSGTEAF
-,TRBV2,ASGTSGFNEQF
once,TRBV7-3,ASSPTGGTANYGYT
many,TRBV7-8,ASRNPRDSYTEAF
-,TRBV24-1,ATSDLPGQDTEAF
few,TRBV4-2,ASSQGTGTGEEKLF
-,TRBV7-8,ASSLVAGSSPLH
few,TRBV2,ASSESRVSQPQH
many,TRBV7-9,ASSPPGRANTIY
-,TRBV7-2,ASSLDGADRSRSPLH
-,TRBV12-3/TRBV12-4,ASSLDGTNEKLF
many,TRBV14,ASSQGYGTAKAF
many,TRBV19,ATQRGLGQPQH
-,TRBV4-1,ASSFRTGKNTEAF